These 20 T cell receptor beta chains were sequenced from one sample in a study of blood T cell repertoires in COVID-19 (dated by TCRdb to the early 2020s). The protocol used for the library was the immunoSEQ multiplex PCR assay. Drawn from immuneACCESS, this table holds only the in-frame rearrangements with V and J called that TCRdb kept. Clones are partly lost; checked studies trace under half to an unresolved V gene and leave the rest unexplained. This sample has roughly 200,000 clones in its table, and about four fifths of those were observed once. The top ten constitute around 8.9% of the sample. The sample was peripheral blood. Receptors originate from a man aged 40-49 years with active or convalescent COVID-19.

The V gene is TRBV11-2, the J gene TRBJ1-1, with D unclear. The V end lost 5 bases, the J end lost 1 base, and 14 bases lay between the germline ends. Looked up from germline, CDR1 is SGHAT and CDR2 is FQNNGV. There are 15 residues in the CDR3. This CDR3 reads CASSLSPLKNTEAFF. DNA of the CDR3: TGTGCCAGCAGCCTGAGCCCATTAAAGAACACTGAAGCTTTCTTT.

V and J are TRBV4-1 and TRBJ1-1; D is ambiguous. The CDR3 is 15 amino acids. Germline lookup yields CDR1 MGHRA and CDR2 YSYEKL. Trimming cost V 0 bases and J 7 bases, with 15 bases left between them. The CDR3 reads CASSQESGRMSEAFF. CDR3 nucleotide sequence: TGCGCCAGCAGCCAAGAATCGGGAAGGATGAGTGAAGCTTTCTTT.

The chain uses TRBV7-8 and TRBJ1-1, with 8 bases matching TRBD1. Germline V gives CDR1 SGHVS, CDR2 FQNEAQ. V trimming: 5 bases; J trimming: 1 base; junction bases outside the gene matches: 6. There are 15 residues in the CDR3. CDR3 nucleotide sequence: TGTGCCAGCAGCCCCCGGGACAGGTGGAACACTGAAGCTTTCTTT. It codes for CASSPRDRWNTEAFF.

The rearrangement links TRBV5-1 to TRBJ2-1, with TRBD1 as a possible D gene (5 bases). The CDR3 is 15 residues long. The V end lost 9 bases, the J end lost 4 bases, and 20 bases lay between the germline ends. Germline V lookup: CDR1 SGHRS, CDR2 YFSETQ. Here the CDR3 reads CATTAEGHNYNEQFF. The CDR3 DNA is TGCGCCACCACCGCCGAAGGACATAATTACAATGAGCAGTTCTTC.

The chain joins TRBV12-3 or TRBV12-4 to TRBJ2-3, with a weak D call TRBD2 (5 bases). V was shortened by 7 bases and J by 2 bases, with 10 bases between the two germline ends. There are 13 residues in the CDR3. The CDR3 DNA reads as TGTGCCAGCAATCGGGAAAACACAGATACGCAGTATTTT. Translated, it gives CASNRENTDTQYF.

The rearrangement joins TRBV12-5 to TRBJ2-3; D is ambiguous. The germline V and J ends were trimmed by 7 bases and 8 bases, with 13 bases remaining between them. The CDR3 consists of 12 residues. Germline values: CDR1 LGHNT, CDR2 FRNRAP. As DNA, the CDR3 is TGTGCTAGTGCTACGACTTCTGGTACGCAGTATTTT. This codes for CASATTSGTQYF.

V usage is TRBV12-3 or TRBV12-4 and J usage is TRBJ2-1, with D perhaps TRBD2 (5 bases). Trimming cost V 3 bases and J 4 bases, with 7 bases left between them. The CDR3 contains 13 residues. CDR3 coding DNA: TGTGCCAGCAGTTTCGGACTTTACAATGAGCAGTTCTTC. It translates to CASSFGLYNEQFF.

CDR3 bases: TGTGCCAGCAGCCGAACACAGGGGATTAGCAATCAGCCCCAGCATTTT. Encoded protein: CASSRTQGISNQPQHF. The chain joins TRBV6-2 or TRBV6-3 to TRBJ1-5, with 7 bases lining up with TRBD1. With 6 bases clipped from V and 0 bases from J, the junction kept 8 bases outside the gene matches. CDR3 size: 16 residues. Germline loops: CDR1 MNHEY, CDR2 SVGEGT.

V usage is TRBV25-1 and J usage is TRBJ2-1; D is unclear. Trimming pared 1 base from V and 2 bases from J, leaving 12 bases between. Germline CDR1 and CDR2: MGHDK and SYGVNS. This CDR3 comprises 16 residues. As DNA, the CDR3 is TGTGCCAGCAGTGAATCTTTAAGCGCCGCCTACAATGAGCAGTTCTTC. This encodes CASSESLSAAYNEQFF.

This chain joins TRBV7-9 and TRBJ1-2; the match to TRBD1 covers 9 bases. Germline assignment: CDR1 SEHNR and CDR2 FQNEAQ (reference sequence). J was trimmed by 10 bases and V by 1 base; bases with no gene match: 4. The CDR3 contains 13 residues. The CDR3 protein is CASSLEGTGSYTF. CDR3 coding DNA: TGTGCCAGCAGCTTAGAAGGGACAGGGTCCTACACCTTC.

The chain recombines TRBV30 with TRBJ2-3; 10 bases match TRBD2. The V segment lost 2 bases and the J segment 3 bases; nucleotides outside the gene matches: 5. This CDR3 comprises 15 residues. Germline V gene sequence: CDR1 GTSNPN, CDR2 SVGIG (reference sequence). CDR3 loop: CAWSPGLAVTDTQYF. The DNA of the CDR3 is TGTGCCTGGAGTCCAGGACTAGCGGTAACAGATACGCAGTATTTT.

V and J are TRBV19 and TRBJ1-2; 7 nucleotides line up with TRBD1. CDR3 length: 12 residues. With V trimmed by 2 bases and J by 8 bases, 2 bases remained unmatched. Per the germline V gene, CDR1 is LNHDA and CDR2 is SQIVND (reference sequence). The CDR3 here is CASSIRQGGYTF. CDR3 sequence (DNA): TGTGCCAGTAGTATAAGACAGGGAGGCTACACCTTC. Full variable domain (outside the CDR3, taken from reference TRBV19 and TRBJ1-2): DGGITQSPKYLFRKEGQNVTLSCEQNLNHDAMYWYRQDPGQGLRLIYYSQIVNDFQKGDIAEGYSVSREKKESFPLTVTSAQKNPTAFYLCASSIRQGGYTFGSGTRLTVV.

The CDR3 DNA follows: TGTGCCAGCAGCTCGGCCGGGGGGTATGGCTACACCTTC. Its protein product is CASSSAGGYGYTF. The rearrangement links TRBV5-5 to TRBJ1-2; TRBD1 might be the D (5 bases). This CDR3 is 13 amino acids long. The V gene's germline CDR1 is SGHKS and CDR2 YYEKEE (reference sequence). V lost 3 bases to trimming and J lost 5 bases, with 11 bases between them. Using reference TRBV5-5 and TRBJ1-2 for the parts outside the CDR3, the full variable domain is DAGVTQSPTHLIKTRGQQVTLRCSPISGHKSVSWYQQVLGQGPQFIFQYYEKEERGRGNFPDRFSARQFPNYSSELNVNALLLGDSALYLCASSSAGGYGYTFGSGTRLTVV.

The V call is TRBV27, the J call TRBJ1-2; 9 bases are shared with TRBD1. The V gene's germline CDR1 is MNHEY and CDR2 SMNVEV (reference sequence). This CDR3 has 14 amino acids. The J segment lost 7 bases and the V segment lost 3 bases, leaving 6 bases of the junction unmatched. CDR3 amino acids: CASSFRTGEGGYTF. CDR3 sequence (DNA): TGTGCCAGCAGTTTCCGGACAGGGGAGGGTGGCTACACCTTC.

The CDR3: CATSGGGPPDTQYF. The CDR3 nucleotides are TGTGCCACCTCCGGGGGGGGGCCCCCAGATACGCAGTATTTT. The rearrangement links TRBV24-1 to TRBJ2-3; 8 bases fit TRBD2. Germline trimming cut 9 bases from V and 4 bases from J; bases unmatched to any gene: 8. This CDR3 spans 14 amino acids. The germline V gene encodes CDR1 KGHDR and CDR2 SFDVKD.

J is TRBJ2-7 and V is TRBV11-3; 7 bases agree with TRBD2. Germline values: CDR1 SGHNT, CDR2 YENEEA. The CDR3 has 14 residues. V lost 1 base, J lost 4 bases, and 4 bases stayed unmatched. The chain's CDR3 is CASSLGGSGYEQYF. In DNA, the CDR3 is TGTGCCAGCAGCTTAGGCGGGAGCGGTTACGAGCAGTACTTC.

The rearrangement joins TRBV15 to TRBJ2-5, with 8 bases that match TRBD1. The CDR3 length is 15 residues. Germline V gives CDR1 LNHNV, CDR2 YYDKDF (reference sequence). The J segment lost 5 bases and the V segment lost 2 bases, leaving 7 bases of the junction unmatched. The CDR3 is CATSRSGQGWETQYF. CDR3 DNA sequence: TGTGCCACCAGCAGATCCGGACAGGGTTGGGAGACCCAGTACTTC.

The chain has TRBV30 and TRBJ1-1, with 7 bases matching TRBD1. This CDR3 is built from 13 residues. The germline V gene has CDR1 GTSNPN and CDR2 SVGIG (reference sequence). The trim removed 7 bases at V and 0 bases at J, leaving 5 bases unmatched. Written as DNA, the CDR3 is TGTGCCTCCCGGGGACAGCTGAACACTGAAGCTTTCTTT. This encodes CASRGQLNTEAFF.

This rearrangement joins TRBV29-1 to TRBJ2-7, with TRBD1 identical over 11 bases. The CDR3 is 16 residues long. CDR1 is SQVTM, CDR2 ANQGSEA, per germline. The V gene end was trimmed by 0 bases and the J gene end by 3 bases; junction bases not matched to a gene: 7. The CDR3 sequence: CSVEDRDRGVCYEQYF. The DNA for the CDR3 is TGCAGCGTTGAAGACAGGGACAGGGGGGTCTGCTACGAGCAGTACTTC.

The V gene is TRBV19, the J gene TRBJ2-1; 9 nucleotides line up with TRBD2. The CDR3 is made up of 16 amino acids. Germline CDR1 and CDR2: LNHDA and SQIVND (reference sequence). V was clipped by 1 base and J by 4 bases; unmatched bases: 5. CDR3 DNA sequence: TGTGCCAGTAGTATAGGAAGGACTAGCGAGTACAATGAGCAGTTCTTC. It encodes CASSIGRTSEYNEQFF.